The entry below describes one TCR beta chain. The clone's antigen remains unknown. The sample holds no much larger clone one base away, and base qualities are not on file. V and J are trimmed by 6 bases and 5 bases, and the gene matches miss 6 bases of the junction. The CDR3 sequence holds 14 residues, the cysteine and phenylalanine included. Here the CDR3 DNA is all that survives: 42 bases in frame from base 1. The germline V gene gives CDR1 as MNHEY and CDR2 as SVGAGI. TCRbeta CDR3 regions were amplified from genomic DNA by means of the immunoSEQ Assay, a bias-controlled multiplex PCR. Per the source publication's procedure: Nucleated cell counts per sample were estimated from amplification of reference gene primers within the assay. To quantify the absolute abundance of each unique TCRbeta CDR3 rearrangement, sequence reads were collapsed and filtered. For each sample, productive Simpson clonality was calculated as the square root of Simpson's diversity index across productive rearrangements. TCRdb limited this immuneACCESS table to in-frame rearrangements with V and J called. A share of clones is missing; checked studies link under half to unresolved V genes, and the rest is unexplained. V and J calls and clone size come straight from that table; D and trimming were deduced from the DNA. For this sample the table gives under 200,000 clones, of which roughly 86% were detected only once. The top ten hold over 7% of the sample.

This sample is drawn from a study of blood T cell repertoires in COVID-19 (dated by TCRdb to the early 2020s). Describing the broader study: Samples covering the acute and convalescent phases of COVID-19 were provided by collaborators in the United States, Italy and Spain. Samples came from the ongoing ImmuneRACE study (first 160 participants) plus 1,254 subjects from 6 global collaborators. The dataset comprised deeply sampled blood TCRbeta repertoires from subjects exposed to, actively infected with, or recovered from COVID-19. Nearly every sample came with metadata listing a de-identified subject ID, COVID-19 status, age in years and sex. Where available, HLA class I and class II types were obtained from metadata supplied by the sample provider rather than from assay-based typing. The material from the prospective study consisted of cDNA or gDNA derived from T cells, B-cell-depleted T cells, or PBMCs. The repertoires were released in a freely available public database intended as a resource for research on the immune response to SARS-CoV-2.

Collaborating institutions collected whole blood in K2EDTA tubes following their own protocols. For TCRbeta analysis, collaborators shipped samples in one of three forms: frozen whole blood, isolated PBMCs, or DNA extracted from either of those sample types. The investigation overall reported the following: How much clinical and demographic metadata was included differed by source and by participant, and the metadata was provided uncurated.

The chain is encoded by TRBV6-5 joined to TRBJ1-3, and 8 junction bases match TRBD1. This TCR came from a woman of 80 years or more in a cohort sampled during active or convalescent COVID-19. The sample was peripheral blood. The CDR3 sequence is CASSPDRERNTIYF. The DNA sequence is as follows: TGTGCCAGCAGCCCGGACAGGGAGAGAAACACCATATATTTT.